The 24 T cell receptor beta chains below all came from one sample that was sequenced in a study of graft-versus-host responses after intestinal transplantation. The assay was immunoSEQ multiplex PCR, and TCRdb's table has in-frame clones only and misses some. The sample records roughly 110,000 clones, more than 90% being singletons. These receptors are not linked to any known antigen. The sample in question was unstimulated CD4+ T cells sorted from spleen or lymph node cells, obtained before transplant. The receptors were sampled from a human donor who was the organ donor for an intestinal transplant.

The CDR3 sequence: CASSFLGEGEQYF. CDR3 in DNA: TGCGCCAGCAGCTTCCTAGGGGAGGGCGAGCAGTACTTC. The chain employs TRBV5-1 and TRBJ2-7; 7 bases line up with TRBD2. From germline, CDR1 is SGHRS and CDR2 YFSETQ. The CDR3 loop spans 13 amino acids. Germline trimming cut 2 bases from V and 6 bases from J; bases unmatched to any gene: 5.

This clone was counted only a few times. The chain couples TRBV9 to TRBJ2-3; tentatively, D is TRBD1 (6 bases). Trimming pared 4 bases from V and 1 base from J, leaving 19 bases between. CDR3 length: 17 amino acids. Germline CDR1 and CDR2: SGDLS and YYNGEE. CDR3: CASSLRLATGGTDTQYF. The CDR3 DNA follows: TGTGCCAGCAGCCTCAGACTCGCGACAGGAGGCACAGATACGCAGTATTTT.

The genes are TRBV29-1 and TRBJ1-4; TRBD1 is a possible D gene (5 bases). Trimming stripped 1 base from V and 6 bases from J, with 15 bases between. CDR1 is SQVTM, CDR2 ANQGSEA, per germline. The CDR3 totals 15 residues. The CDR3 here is CSVEVWGLGDEKLFF. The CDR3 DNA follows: TGCAGCGTTGAAGTATGGGGACTGGGGGATGAAAAACTGTTTTTT.

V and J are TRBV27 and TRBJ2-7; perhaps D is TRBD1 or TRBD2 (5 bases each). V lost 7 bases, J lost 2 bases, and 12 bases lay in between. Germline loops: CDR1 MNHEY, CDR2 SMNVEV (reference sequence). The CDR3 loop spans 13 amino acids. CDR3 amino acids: CASMGPHTYEQYF. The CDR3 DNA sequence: TGTGCCAGCATGGGACCCCATACCTACGAGCAGTACTTC.

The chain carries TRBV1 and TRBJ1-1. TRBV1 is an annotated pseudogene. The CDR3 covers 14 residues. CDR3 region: CTSSPRMCGTEAFF. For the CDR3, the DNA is TGCACCAGCAGCCCTCGAATGTGCGGCACTGAAGCTTTCTTT.

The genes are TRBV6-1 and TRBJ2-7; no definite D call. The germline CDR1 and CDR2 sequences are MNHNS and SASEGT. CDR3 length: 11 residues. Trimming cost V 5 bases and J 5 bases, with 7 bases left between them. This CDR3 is CASSYFNEQYF. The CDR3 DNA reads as TGTGCCAGCAGTTATTTTAACGAGCAGTACTTC.

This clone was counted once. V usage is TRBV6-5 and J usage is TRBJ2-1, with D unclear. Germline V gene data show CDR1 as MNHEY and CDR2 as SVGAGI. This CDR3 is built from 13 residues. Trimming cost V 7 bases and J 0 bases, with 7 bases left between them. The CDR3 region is CASMASSYNEQFF. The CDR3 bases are TGTGCCAGCATGGCTAGCTCCTACAATGAGCAGTTCTTC.

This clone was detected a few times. CDR3 in DNA: TGTGCCAGCAGATTGACCCCGAACACTGAAGCTTTCTTT. It encodes CASRLTPNTEAFF. This chain joins TRBV6-4 and TRBJ1-1; D not certain. Per germline, CDR1 MRHNA and CDR2 SNTAGT. The CDR3 is 13 residues long. Trimming shortened V by 6 bases and J by 1 base, and 9 bases separated the two germline ends.

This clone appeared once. CDR3 DNA: TGTGCCAGCAGTGAAGGGACGTATGAGCAGTACTTC. It yields the protein CASSEGTYEQYF. The chain uses TRBV6-1 and TRBJ2-7; D gene unclear. CDR3 length equals 12 residues. Germline CDR1 MNHNS, CDR2 SASEGT. V was shortened by 1 base and J by 7 bases, with 8 bases between the two germline ends.

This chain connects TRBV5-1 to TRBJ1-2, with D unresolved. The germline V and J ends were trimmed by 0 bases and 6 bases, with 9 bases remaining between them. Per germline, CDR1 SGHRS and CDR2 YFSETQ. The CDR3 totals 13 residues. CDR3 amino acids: CASSLGSLHGYTF. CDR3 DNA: TGCGCCAGCAGCTTGGGCAGCTTGCATGGCTACACCTTC. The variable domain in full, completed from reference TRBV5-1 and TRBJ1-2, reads KAGVTQTPRYLIKTRGQQVTLSCSPISGHRSVSWYQQTPGQGLQFLFEYFSETQRNKGNFPGRFSGRQFSNSRSEMNVSTLELGDSALYLCASSLGSLHGYTFGSGTRLTVV.

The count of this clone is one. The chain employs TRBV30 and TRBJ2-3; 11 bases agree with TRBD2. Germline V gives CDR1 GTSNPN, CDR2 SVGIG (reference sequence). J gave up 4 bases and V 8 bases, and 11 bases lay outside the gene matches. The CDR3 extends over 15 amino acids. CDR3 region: CARAYSGREADTQYF. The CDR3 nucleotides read TGTGCCCGGGCGTATAGCGGGAGGGAAGCAGATACGCAGTATTTT.

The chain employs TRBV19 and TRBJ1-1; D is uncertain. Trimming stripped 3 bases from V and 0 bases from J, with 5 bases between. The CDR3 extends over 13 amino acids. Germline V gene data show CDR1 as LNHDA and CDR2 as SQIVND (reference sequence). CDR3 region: CASSILMNTEAFF. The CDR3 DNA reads TGTGCCAGTAGTATTCTCATGAACACTGAAGCTTTCTTT. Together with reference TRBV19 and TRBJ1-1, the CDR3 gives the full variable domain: DGGITQSPKYLFRKEGQNVTLSCEQNLNHDAMYWYRQDPGQGLRLIYYSQIVNDFQKGDIAEGYSVSREKKESFPLTVTSAQKNPTAFYLCASSILMNTEAFFGQGTRLTVV.

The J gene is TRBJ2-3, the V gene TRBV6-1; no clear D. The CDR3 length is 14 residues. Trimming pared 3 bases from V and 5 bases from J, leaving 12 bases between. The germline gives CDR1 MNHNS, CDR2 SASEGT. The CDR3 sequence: CASSEFGHGDTQYF. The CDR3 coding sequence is TGTGCCAGCAGTGAGTTTGGGCATGGAGATACGCAGTATTTT.

CDR3 protein: CASSPPGTDTQYF. The CDR3 DNA follows: TGTGCCAGCAGCCCGCCCGGGACAGATACGCAGTATTTT. The chain links TRBV6-5 to TRBJ2-3; D ambiguous. The CDR3 has 13 amino acids. Germline lookup yields CDR1 MNHEY and CDR2 SVGAGI. Trimming pared 6 bases from V and 3 bases from J, leaving 10 bases between.

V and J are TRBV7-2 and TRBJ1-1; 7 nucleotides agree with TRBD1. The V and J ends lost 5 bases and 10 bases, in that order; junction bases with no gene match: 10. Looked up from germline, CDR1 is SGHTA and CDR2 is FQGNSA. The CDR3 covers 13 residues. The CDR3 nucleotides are TGTGCCAGCAGCGAAAGGGACAGAAGACCAGCTTTCTTT. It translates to CASSERDRRPAFF.

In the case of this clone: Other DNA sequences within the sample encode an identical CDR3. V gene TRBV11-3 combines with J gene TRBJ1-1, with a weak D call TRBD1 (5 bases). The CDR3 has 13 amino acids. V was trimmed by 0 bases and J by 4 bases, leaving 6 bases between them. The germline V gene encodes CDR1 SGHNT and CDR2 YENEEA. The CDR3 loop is CASSLEGGTEAFF. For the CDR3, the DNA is TGTGCCAGCAGCTTAGAGGGGGGCACTGAAGCTTTCTTT.

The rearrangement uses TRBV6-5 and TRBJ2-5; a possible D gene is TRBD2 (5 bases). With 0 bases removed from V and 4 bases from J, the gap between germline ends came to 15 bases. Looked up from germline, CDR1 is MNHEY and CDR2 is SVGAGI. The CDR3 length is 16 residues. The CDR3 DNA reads TGTGCCAGCAGTTACTCGAGTTGGGCTGGAGGAGAGACCCAGTACTTC. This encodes CASSYSSWAGGETQYF.

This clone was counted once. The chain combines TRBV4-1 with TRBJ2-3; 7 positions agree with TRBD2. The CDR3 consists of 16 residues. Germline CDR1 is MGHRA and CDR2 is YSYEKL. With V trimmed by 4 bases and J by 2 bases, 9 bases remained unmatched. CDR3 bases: TGCGCCAGCAGCCCCCAGCGGGACTTTTACACAGATACGCAGTATTTT. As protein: CASSPQRDFYTDTQYF.

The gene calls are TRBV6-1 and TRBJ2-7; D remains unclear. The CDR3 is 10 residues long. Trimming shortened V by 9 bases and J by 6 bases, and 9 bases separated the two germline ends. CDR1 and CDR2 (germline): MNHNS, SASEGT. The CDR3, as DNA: TGTGCCAGTCGGCGCTCCGAGCAGTACTTC. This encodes CASRRSEQYF.

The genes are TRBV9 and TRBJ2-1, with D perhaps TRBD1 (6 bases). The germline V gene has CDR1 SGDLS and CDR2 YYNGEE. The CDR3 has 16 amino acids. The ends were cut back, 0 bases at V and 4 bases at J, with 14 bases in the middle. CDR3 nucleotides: TGTGCCAGCAGCGTAGATATTTGGGGGCCGTACAATGAGCAGTTCTTC. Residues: CASSVDIWGPYNEQFF.

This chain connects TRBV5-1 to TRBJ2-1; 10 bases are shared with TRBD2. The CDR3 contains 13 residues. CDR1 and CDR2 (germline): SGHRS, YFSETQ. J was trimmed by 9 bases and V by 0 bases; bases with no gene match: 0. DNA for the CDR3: TGCGCCAGCAGCTTGGGACTAGCGGGTGAGCAGTTCTTC. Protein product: CASSLGLAGEQFF.

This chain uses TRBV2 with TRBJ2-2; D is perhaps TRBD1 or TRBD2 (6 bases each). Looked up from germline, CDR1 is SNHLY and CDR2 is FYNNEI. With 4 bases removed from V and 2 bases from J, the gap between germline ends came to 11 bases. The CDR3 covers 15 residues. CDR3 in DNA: TGTGCCAGCAGTGTTTCGGGGGCAAACACCGGGGAGCTGTTTTTT. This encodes CASSVSGANTGELFF.

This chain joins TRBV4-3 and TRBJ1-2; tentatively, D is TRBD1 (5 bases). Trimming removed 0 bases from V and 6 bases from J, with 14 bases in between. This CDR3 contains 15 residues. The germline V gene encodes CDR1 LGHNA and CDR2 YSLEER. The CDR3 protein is CASSQDAPGKNGYTF. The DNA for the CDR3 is TGCGCCAGCAGCCAAGATGCCCCAGGGAAGAATGGCTACACCTTC.

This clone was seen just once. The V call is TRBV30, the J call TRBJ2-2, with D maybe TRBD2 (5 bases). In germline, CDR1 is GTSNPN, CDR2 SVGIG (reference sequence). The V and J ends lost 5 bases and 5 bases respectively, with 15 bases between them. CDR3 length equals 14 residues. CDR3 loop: CAWSRDPKTGELFF. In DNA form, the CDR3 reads TGTGCCTGGTCCCGGGATCCCAAGACCGGGGAGCTGTTTTTT.